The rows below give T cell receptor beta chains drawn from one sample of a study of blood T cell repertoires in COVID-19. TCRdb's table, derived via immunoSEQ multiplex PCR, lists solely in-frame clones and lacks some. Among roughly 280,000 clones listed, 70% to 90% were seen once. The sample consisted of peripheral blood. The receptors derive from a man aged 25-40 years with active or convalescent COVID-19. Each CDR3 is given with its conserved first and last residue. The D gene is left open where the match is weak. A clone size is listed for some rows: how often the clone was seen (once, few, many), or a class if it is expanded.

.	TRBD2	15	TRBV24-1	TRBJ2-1	TGTGCCACCAGTGATGCTAGCGGGGGGGCCAATGAGCAGTTCTTC	CATSDASGGANEQFF
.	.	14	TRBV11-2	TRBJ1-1	TGTGCCAGCAGCTTGGACCAGGGCCACACTGAAGCTTTCTTT	CASSLDQGHTEAFF
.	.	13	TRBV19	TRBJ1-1	TGTGCCAGTAGTATCCCCGACTACACTGAAGCTTTCTTT	CASSIPDYTEAFF
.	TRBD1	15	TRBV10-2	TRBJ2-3	TGCGCCAGCGGCCAAGGACAGGGGGCCACAGATACGCAGTATTTT	CASGQGQGATDTQYF
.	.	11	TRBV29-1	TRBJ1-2	TGCAGCGTTGGGACAGACTATGGCTACACCTTC	CSVGTDYGYTF
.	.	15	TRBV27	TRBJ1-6	TGTGCCAGCAGTCTAAACCGTCAGGGGAATTCACCCCTCCACTTT	CASSLNRQGNSPLHF
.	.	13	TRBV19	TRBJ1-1	TGTGCCAGTAGTGTCACTGACACCGCTGGCGCTTTCTTT	CASSVTDTAGAFF
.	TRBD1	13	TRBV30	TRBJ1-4	TGTGCCTGGACAGGGGGGCTTGAAGAAAAACTGTTTTTT	CAWTGGLEEKLFF
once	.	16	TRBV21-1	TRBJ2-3	TGTGCCAGCAGCTCCCCCGGGACTAGCGGGGTAGATACGCAGTATTTT	CASSSPGTSGVDTQYF
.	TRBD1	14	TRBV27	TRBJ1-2	TGTGCCAGCAGTGGTAGGACAGGGCACTATGGCTACACCTTC	CASSGRTGHYGYTF
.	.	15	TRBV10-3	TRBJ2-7	TGTGCCATCAGCGCTCCGCCCGGTTTCGCCTACGAGCAGTACTTC	CAISAPPGFAYEQYF
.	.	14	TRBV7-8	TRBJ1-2	TGTGCCAGCAGCCCTCTCCGGCACAGCTATGGCTACACCTTC	CASSPLRHSYGYTF
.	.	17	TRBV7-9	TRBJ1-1	TGTGCCAGCAGCTTACTGAGGGCAGGGGATATGGACACTGAAGCTTTCTTT	CASSLLRAGDMDTEAFF
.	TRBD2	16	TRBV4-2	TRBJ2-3	TGTGCCAGCAGCCTCGATTCGGGACTAGCCCCAGATACGCAGTATTTT	CASSLDSGLAPDTQYF
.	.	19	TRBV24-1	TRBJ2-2	TGTGCCACCAGTGATTTGCGTAAGGATCGACAGTTATACACCGGGGAGCTGTTTTTT	CATSDLRKDRQLYTGELFF
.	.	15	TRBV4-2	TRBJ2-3	TGTGCCAGCAGCCCCGTCCCAGGGGGCACAGATACGCAGTATTTT	CASSPVPGGTDTQYF
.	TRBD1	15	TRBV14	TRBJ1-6	TGTGCCAGCAGCCAAGAATGGACAGGGGAATCACCCCTCCACTTT	CASSQEWTGESPLHF
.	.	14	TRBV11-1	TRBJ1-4	TGTGCCAGCAGCTTAAGACAGGAAAATGAAAAACTGTTTTTT	CASSLRQENEKLFF
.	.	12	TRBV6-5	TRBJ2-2	TGTGCCAGCAGATCAGGCACCGGGGAGCTGTTTTTT	CASRSGTGELFF
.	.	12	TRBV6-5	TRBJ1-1	TGTGCCAGCAGCCTCCGGCGGGGTGAAGCTTTCTTT	CASSLRRGEAFF
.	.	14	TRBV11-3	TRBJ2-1	TGTGCCAGCAGCTTAGACCCCGAGGGAAATGAGCAGTTCTTC	CASSLDPEGNEQFF
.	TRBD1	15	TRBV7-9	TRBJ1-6	TGTGCCAGCAGCTTAGAAATGGACAGGGTCTCACCCCTCCACTTT	CASSLEMDRVSPLHF
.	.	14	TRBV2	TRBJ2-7	TGTGCCAACACAAACCGGGGAAAACCCTACGAGCAGTACTTC	CANTNRGKPYEQYF
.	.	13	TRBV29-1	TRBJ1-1	TGCAGCGTTGACGGGGGAACCAATCCTGAAGCTTTCTTT	CSVDGGTNPEAFF
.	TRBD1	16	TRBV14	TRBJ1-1	TGTGCCAGCAGCCAAGTCAGGGGGGCCAGGAACACTGAAGCTTTCTTT	CASSQVRGARNTEAFF
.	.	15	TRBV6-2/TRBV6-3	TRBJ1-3	TGTGCCAGCAGTGACTGGACATCATCTGGAAACACCATATATTTT	CASSDWTSSGNTIYF
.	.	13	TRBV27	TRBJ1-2	TGTGCCAGCAGTTTAGTCCAGGGTGCTGGCTACACCTTC	CASSLVQGAGYTF
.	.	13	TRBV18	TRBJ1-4	TGTGCCAGCTCAGTCGACAGTAATGAAAAACTGTTTTTT	CASSVDSNEKLFF
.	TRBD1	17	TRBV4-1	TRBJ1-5	TGCGCCAGCAGCCAGGCCCCCGGGACAGGTAACAATCAGCCCCAGCATTTT	CASSQAPGTGNNQPQHF
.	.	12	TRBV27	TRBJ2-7	TGTGCCAGCAGTTTATCCGGCTACGAGCAGTACTTC	CASSLSGYEQYF
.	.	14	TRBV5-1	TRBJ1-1	TGCGCCAGCAGCTTGGGACAGTACAACACTGAAGCTTTCTTT	CASSLGQYNTEAFF
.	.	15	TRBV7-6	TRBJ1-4	TGTGCCAGCAGCCGTGGGGGGGGCCCTAATGAAAAACTGTTTTTT	CASSRGGGPNEKLFF
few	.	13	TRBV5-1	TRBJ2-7	TGCGCCAGCACTAGCGTACCCGGCTACGAGCAGTACTTC	CASTSVPGYEQYF
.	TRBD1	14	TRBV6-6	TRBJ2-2	TGTGCCAGCAGTTTGAGACAGGGGACCGGGGAGCTGTTTTTT	CASSLRQGTGELFF
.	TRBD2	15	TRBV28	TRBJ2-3	TGTGCCAGCAGTTTATTGAGCGGGGGCACAGATACGCAGTATTTT	CASSLLSGGTDTQYF
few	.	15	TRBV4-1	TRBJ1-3	TGCGCCAGCAGCCAATTTCCTCGGGAGACATCCACCATATATTTT	CASSQFPRETSTIYF
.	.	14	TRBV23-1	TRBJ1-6	TGCGCCAGCAGTCAATCCAGCACGCGGCCACCCCTCCACTTT	CASSQSSTRPPLHF
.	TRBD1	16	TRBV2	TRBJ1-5	TGTGCCAGCAGTGCCCTGGGACTCGGGACAGGAGAGGCCCAGCATTTT	CASSALGLGTGEAQHF
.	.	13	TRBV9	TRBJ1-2	TGTGCCAGCAGCGCGGGAGGGTCTCGAGGCTACACCTTC	CASSAGGSRGYTF
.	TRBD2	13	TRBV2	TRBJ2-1	TGTGCCAGCCTGTCGGGAGGTGGCAATGAGCAGTTCTTC	CASLSGGGNEQFF
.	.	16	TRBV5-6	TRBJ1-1	TGTGCCAGCAGCCCCGGCGTGGGCAGGGGACGGACTGAAGCTTTCTTT	CASSPGVGRGRTEAFF
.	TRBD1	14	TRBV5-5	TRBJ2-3	TGTGCCAGCATGGGACAGGGACACACAGATACGCAGTATTTT	CASMGQGHTDTQYF
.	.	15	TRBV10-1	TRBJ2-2	TGCGCCAGCAGTCGCGGGACAGACTCCACCGGGGAGCTGTTTTTT	CASSRGTDSTGELFF
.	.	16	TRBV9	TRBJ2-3	TGTGCCAGCAGCGTGACCGGACAGCCAAGCACAGATACGCAGTATTTT	CASSVTGQPSTDTQYF
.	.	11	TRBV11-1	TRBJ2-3	TGTGCCAGCAGCTTCCAGGATACGCAGTATTTT	CASSFQDTQYF
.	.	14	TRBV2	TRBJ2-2	TGTGCCAGCAGGACGGGACTCAACACCGGGGAGCTGTTTTTT	CASRTGLNTGELFF
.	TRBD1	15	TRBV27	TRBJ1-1	TGTGCCAGCAGTTTTGGACAGGGGGCGAACACTGAAGCTTTCTTT	CASSFGQGANTEAFF
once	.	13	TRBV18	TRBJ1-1	TGTGCCAGCTCACATTCACCGGACACTGAAGCTTTCTTT	CASSHSPDTEAFF
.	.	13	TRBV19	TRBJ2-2	TGTGCCAGTAGTATTTCTATCGCCGGGGAGCTGTTTTTT	CASSISIAGELFF
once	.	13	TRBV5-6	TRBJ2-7	TGTGCCAGCAGCTACTTACAGGGAAACGAGCAGTACTTC	CASSYLQGNEQYF
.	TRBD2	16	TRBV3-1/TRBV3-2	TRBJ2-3	TGTGCCAGCAGCATCGCGCGGCGGGGGAGCACAGATACGCAGTATTTT	CASSIARRGSTDTQYF
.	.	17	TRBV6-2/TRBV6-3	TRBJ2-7	TGTGCCAGCAGTTACTATCGTTTCCAGGGTTTTCCTGGCGAGCAGTACTTC	CASSYYRFQGFPGEQYF
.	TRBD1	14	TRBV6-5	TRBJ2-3	TGTGCCAGCAGTTACCCAGGACAGGCAGATACGCAGTATTTT	CASSYPGQADTQYF
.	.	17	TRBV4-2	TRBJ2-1	TGTGCCAGCAGCCAAGAGGCACTCGTCGGGGTCTACAATGAGCAGTTCTTC	CASSQEALVGVYNEQFF
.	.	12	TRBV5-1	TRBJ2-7	TGCGCCAGCAGCTCCTACAGGGACGAGCAGTACTTC	CASSSYRDEQYF
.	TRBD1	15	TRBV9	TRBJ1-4	TGTGCCAGCAGCGTAGGGGGACAGCGAAATGAAAAACTGTTTTTT	CASSVGGQRNEKLFF
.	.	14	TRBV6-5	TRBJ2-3	TGTGCCAGCAGTCTGAGCGAGGGAACAGATACGCAGTATTTT	CASSLSEGTDTQYF
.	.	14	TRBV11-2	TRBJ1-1	TGTGCCAGCAGCGCCCAGGGGCGGATAACTGAAGCTTTCTTT	CASSAQGRITEAFF
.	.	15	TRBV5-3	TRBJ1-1	TGTGCCAGAAGCTACCCACAGGGACCGAACACTGAAGCTTTCTTT	CARSYPQGPNTEAFF
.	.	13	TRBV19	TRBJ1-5	TGTGCCAGTACCCCCCAGGGCGCTCAGCCCCAGCATTTT	CASTPQGAQPQHF